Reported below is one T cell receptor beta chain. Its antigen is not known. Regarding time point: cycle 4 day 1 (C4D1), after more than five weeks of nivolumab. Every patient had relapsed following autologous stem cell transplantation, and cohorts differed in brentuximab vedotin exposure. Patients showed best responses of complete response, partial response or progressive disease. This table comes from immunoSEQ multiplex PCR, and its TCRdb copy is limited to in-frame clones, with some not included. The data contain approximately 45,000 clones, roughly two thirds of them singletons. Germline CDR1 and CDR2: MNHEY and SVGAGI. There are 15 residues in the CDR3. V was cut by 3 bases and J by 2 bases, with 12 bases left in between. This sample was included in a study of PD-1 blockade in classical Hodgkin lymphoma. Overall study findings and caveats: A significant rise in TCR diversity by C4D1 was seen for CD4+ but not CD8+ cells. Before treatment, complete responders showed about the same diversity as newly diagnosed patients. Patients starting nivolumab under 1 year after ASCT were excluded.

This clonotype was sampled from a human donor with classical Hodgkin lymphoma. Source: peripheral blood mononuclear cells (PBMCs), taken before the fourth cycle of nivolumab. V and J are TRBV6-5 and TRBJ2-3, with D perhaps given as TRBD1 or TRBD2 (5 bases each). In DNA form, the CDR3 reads TGTGCCAGCAGTTATTCGGGGCGGTTCACAGATACGCAGTATTTT. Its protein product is CASSYSGRFTDTQYF.